Sequencing of this T cell receptor (beta chain) was carried out in a study of CD8+CD57+ T cells in acquired aplastic anemia. Genomic DNA templated the TCR beta VDJ and CDR3 profiling. TCRdb reprocessed the reads with MiXCR, giving one entry per CDR3 protein. The sample lists 200,000 or so distinct CDR3 sequences, roughly half occurring once. This clonotype showed up just a few times. What it binds is unknown. Study findings and constraints: Patients had around 28 CD8+ CDR3 sequences in common with controls (the shared set).

All sequencing subjects had displayed CD8+CD57+ cell expansion on flow cytometry. All patients had severe acquired aplastic anemia. The clonotype comes from a human donor with aplastic anemia. The sequenced sample consisted of sorted CD4+, CD8+, or CD8+CD57+ T cells (not recorded which) from PBMCs.

CDR3: CASRQGGNYGYTF. DNA for the CDR3: TGTGCCAGTAGACAGGGCGGGAACTATGGCTACACCTTC. The chain employs TRBV19 and TRBJ1-2; D possibly corresponds to TRBD1 (6 bases). CDR1 and CDR2 from the germline V gene are LNHDA and SQIVND (reference sequence). V was cut by 6 bases and J by 2 bases, with 10 bases left in between. This CDR3 contains 13 residues.